This T cell receptor (beta chain) was sequenced in a study of T cell responses to AZD1222 COVID-19 vaccine. Only a few counts were recorded for this clone. Using immunoSEQ multiplex PCR, the repertoire was profiled, and TCRdb retains in-frame clones only, with some absent. The sample records about 120,000 clones, over 75% being singletons. The CDR3 extends over 13 amino acids. Germline V gives CDR1 MNHEY, CDR2 SMNVEV (reference sequence). Trimming took 6 bases from V and 5 from J, leaving 11 bases between them. Material: peripheral blood, obtained on day 0 of AZD1222 vaccination. This TCR was recovered from an adult in good health. The gene calls are TRBV27 and TRBJ2-1; the D gene is possibly TRBD2 (5 bases). The CDR3 is CASRLLGNNEQFF. CDR3 coding DNA: TGTGCCAGCAGATTACTAGGCAACAATGAGCAGTTCTTC.